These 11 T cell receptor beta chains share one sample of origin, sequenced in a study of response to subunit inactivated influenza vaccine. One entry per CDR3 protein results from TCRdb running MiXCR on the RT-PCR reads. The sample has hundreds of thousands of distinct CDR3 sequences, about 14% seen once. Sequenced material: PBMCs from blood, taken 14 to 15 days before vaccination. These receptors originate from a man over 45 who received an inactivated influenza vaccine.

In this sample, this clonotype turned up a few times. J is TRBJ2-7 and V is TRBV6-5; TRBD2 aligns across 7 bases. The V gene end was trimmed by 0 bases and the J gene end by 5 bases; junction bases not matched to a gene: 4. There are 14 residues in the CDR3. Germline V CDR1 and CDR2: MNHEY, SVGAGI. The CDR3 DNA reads TGTGCCAGCAGTTACTCCGGGACTACTGACGAGCAGTACTTC. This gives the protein CASSYSGTTDEQYF.

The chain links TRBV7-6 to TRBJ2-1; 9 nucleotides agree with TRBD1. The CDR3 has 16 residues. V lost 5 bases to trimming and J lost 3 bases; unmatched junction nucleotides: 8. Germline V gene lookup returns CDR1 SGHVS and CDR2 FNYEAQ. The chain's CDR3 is CASSRRGGQGYNEQFF. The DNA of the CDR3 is TGTGCCAGCAGCCGAAGGGGGGGACAGGGCTACAATGAGCAGTTCTTC.

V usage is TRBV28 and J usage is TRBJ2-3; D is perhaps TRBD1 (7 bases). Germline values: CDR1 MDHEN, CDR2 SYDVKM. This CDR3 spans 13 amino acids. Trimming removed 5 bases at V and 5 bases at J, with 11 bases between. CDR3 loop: CASSGGTVDTQYF. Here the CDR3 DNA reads TGTGCCAGCAGTGGGGGGACAGTAGATACGCAGTATTTT.

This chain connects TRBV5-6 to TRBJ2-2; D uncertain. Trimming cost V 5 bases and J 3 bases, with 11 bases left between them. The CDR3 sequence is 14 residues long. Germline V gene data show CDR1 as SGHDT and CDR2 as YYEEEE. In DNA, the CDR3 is TGTGCCAGCAGTTTGTCCGGGCACACCGGGGAGCTGTTTTTT. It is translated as CASSLSGHTGELFF.

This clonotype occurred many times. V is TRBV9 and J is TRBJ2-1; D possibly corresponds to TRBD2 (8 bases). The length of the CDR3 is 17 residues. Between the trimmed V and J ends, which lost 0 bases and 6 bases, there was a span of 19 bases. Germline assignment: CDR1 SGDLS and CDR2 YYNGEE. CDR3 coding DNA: TGTGCCAGCAGCGTAGGCCCACTAGCGGCAGGGGGCAATGAGCAGTTCTTC. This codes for CASSVGPLAAGGNEQFF.

CDR3 in amino acids: CASSVSPGGQETQYF. The CDR3 DNA reads TGTGCCAGCAGCGTATCCCCCGGGGGACAAGAGACCCAGTACTTC. This chain connects TRBV9 to TRBJ2-5; D is possibly TRBD2 (6 bases). Trimming took 1 base from V and 2 from J, leaving 12 bases between them. Germline V gene lookup returns CDR1 SGDLS and CDR2 YYNGEE. This CDR3 is built from 15 residues.

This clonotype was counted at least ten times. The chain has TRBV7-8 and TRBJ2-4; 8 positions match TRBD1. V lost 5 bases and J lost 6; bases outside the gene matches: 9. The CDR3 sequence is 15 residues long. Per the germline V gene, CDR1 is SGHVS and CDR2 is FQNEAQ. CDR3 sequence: CASSGRGLDGNIQYF. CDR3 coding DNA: TGTGCCAGCAGCGGCAGGGGGCTGGATGGAAACATTCAGTACTTC.

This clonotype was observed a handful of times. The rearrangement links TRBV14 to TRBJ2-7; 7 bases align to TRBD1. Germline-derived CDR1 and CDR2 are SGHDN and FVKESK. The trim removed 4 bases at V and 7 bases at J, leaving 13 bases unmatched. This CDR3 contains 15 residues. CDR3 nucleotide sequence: TGTGCCAGCAGCCCAGGGGACAGTACTTGGGGGGAGCAGTACTTC. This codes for CASSPGDSTWGEQYF.

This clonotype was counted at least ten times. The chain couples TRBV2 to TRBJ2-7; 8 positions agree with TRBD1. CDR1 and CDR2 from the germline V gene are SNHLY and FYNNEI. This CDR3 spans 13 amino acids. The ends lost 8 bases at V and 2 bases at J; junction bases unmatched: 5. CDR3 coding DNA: TGTGCCAGCGGACGACAGGGGCCCTACGAGCAGTACTTC. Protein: CASGRQGPYEQYF.

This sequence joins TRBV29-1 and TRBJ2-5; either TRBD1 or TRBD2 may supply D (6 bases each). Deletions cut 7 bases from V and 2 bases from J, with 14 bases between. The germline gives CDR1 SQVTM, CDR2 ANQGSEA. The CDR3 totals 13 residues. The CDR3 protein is CSAPGAAQETQYF. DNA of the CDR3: TGCAGCGCCCCGGGGGCAGCACAAGAGACCCAGTACTTC.

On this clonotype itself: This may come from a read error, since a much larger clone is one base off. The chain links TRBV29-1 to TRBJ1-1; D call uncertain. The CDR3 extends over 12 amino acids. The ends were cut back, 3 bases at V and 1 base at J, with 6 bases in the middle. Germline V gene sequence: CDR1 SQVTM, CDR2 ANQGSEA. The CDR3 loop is CSVDLGNTEAFF. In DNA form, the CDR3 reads TGCAGCGTTGATCTCGGGAACACTGAAGCTTTCTTT.